The 31 T cell receptor beta chains given below trace back to one sample, sequenced in a study of CD8+CD57+ T cells in acquired aplastic anemia. Genomic DNA, serving as template, underwent TCR beta VDJ and CDR3 profiling. From the reads, TCRdb called clonotypes with MiXCR, one entry per CDR3 protein. The data contain about 420,000 distinct CDR3 sequences, approximately 70% of them seen just once; the ten biggest clones take up 3.5% to 4.5%. The sequencing sample was made of sorted CD4+, CD8+, or CD8+CD57+ T cells (not recorded which) from PBMCs. These receptor sequences come from a human donor in good health, serving as a control.

With respect to this clonotype: The conserved phenylalanine or tryptophan normally closing the CDR3 is absent here, so this likely arose from a read error. The DNA is left out, because the CDR3 cannot be placed on it with certainty; the CDR3 is given as TCRdb lists it. This rearrangement joins TRBV29-1 to TRBJ2-2; whether TRBD1, the table's D call, matches the DNA was not checked. Germline CDR1 SQVTM, CDR2 ANQGSEA. The CDR3 length is 13 residues, termini included. CDR3 in amino acids: CSVGTRPGRGLFY.

The V call is TRBV7-9, the J call TRBJ2-5; D unresolved. This CDR3 has 15 residues. Trimming cost V 1 base and J 13 bases, with 22 bases left between them. Per germline, CDR1 SEHNR and CDR2 FQNEAQ (reference sequence). As DNA, the CDR3 is TGTGCCAGCAGCTTAGGGTCGCGGTGGGCTCATACCATGTACTTC. Protein product: CASSLGSRWAHTMYF.

J is TRBJ1-1 and V is TRBV2, with D possibly being TRBD1 (5 bases). The V end was cut by 6 bases, the J end by 6 bases, with 14 bases between. The CDR3 consists of 13 residues. Germline V gene data show CDR1 as SNHLY and CDR2 as FYNNEI. The CDR3 sequence: CASRFRGTAEAFF. The DNA of the CDR3 is TGTGCCAGCAGGTTCCGCGGGACTGCTGAAGCTTTCTTT.

The rearrangement joins TRBV9 to TRBJ2-7, with 12 bases lining up with TRBD1. CDR3 length: 16 residues. Germline V lookup: CDR1 SGDLS, CDR2 YYNGEE. With V trimmed by 3 bases and J by 8 bases, 12 bases remained unmatched. The CDR3 region is CASSGEGTGGGEQQYF. CDR3 in DNA: TGTGCCAGCAGCGGGGAAGGGACAGGGGGCGGCGAGCAGCAGTACTTC.

This clonotype was picked up many times. The rearrangement links TRBV6-5 to TRBJ2-3; 16 nucleotides agree with TRBD2. V gave up 8 bases and J gave up 14 bases; unmatched junction bases: 10. Germline-derived CDR1 and CDR2 are MNHEY and SVGAGI. The CDR3 covers 14 residues. The CDR3 region is CASSGTSGGAILYF. DNA of the CDR3: TGTGCCAGCTCCGGGACTAGCGGGGGGGCCATTTTGTATTTT.

The J gene is TRBJ1-5, the V gene TRBV7-3, with 7 bases matching TRBD1. The CDR3 covers 15 residues. Per the germline V gene, CDR1 is SGHTA and CDR2 is FQGTGA. V lost 2 bases and J lost 7; bases outside the gene matches: 8. The CDR3 bases are TGTGCCAGCAGCTTAGGACAGGCTATGAGGCAGCCCCAGCATTTT. The encoded protein is CASSLGQAMRQPQHF.

Turning to this clonotype: The junction and the germline gene differ at one end; a read error may be behind it. The chain links TRBV10-3 to TRBJ2-3; D is unclear. Looked up from germline, CDR1 is ENHRY and CDR2 is SYGVKD. CDR3 length: 13 residues. The DNA for the CDR3 is TGTGCCAGCAGTCCACAGAGCACAGATACCCAGTACTTT. Translating gives CASSPQSTDTQYF.

The CDR3 region is CASSPALGEQYF. In nucleotides, the CDR3 is TGTGCCAGCAGCCCTGCCTTGGGCGAGCAGTACTTC. The V and J genes are TRBV7-3 and TRBJ2-7; unclear D gene. Germline CDR1 SGHTA, CDR2 FQGTGA. Trimming took 5 bases from V and 6 from J, leaving 11 bases between them. The CDR3 extends over 12 amino acids. Looking up the rest from reference TRBV7-3 and TRBJ2-7 gives the full variable domain: GAGVSQTPSNKVTEKGKYVELRCDPISGHTALYWYRQSLGQGPEFLIYFQGTGAADDSGLPNDRFFAVRPEGSVSTLKIQRTERGDSAVYLCASSPALGEQYFGPGTRLTVT.

The table lists this clonotype with many counts. The J gene is TRBJ2-1, the V gene TRBV5-7; 14 bases fit TRBD2. TRBV5-7 is assigned to the ORF class and has an uncertain function. The CDR3 runs to 14 residues. The V gene end was trimmed by 4 bases and the J gene end by 12 bases; junction bases not matched to a gene: 6. The CDR3 nucleotides read TGTGCCAGCAGCACTACCGGGACTAGCGGGGGGCAGTTCTTC. Protein product: CASSTTGTSGGQFF.

A note on this clonotype: At one of its ends the junction is not consistent with the germline gene, which may arise from a read error. This chain joins TRBV7-2 and TRBJ1-2; 7 bases line up with TRBD1. This CDR3 is built from 14 residues. The germline V gene encodes CDR1 SGHTA and CDR2 FQGNSA. CDR3 loop: CASSLAGQHNEKLF. CDR3 DNA sequence: TGTGCCAGCAGCTTAGCGGGACAGCATAATGAAAAACTGTTC.

The gene calls are TRBV2 and TRBJ2-7; TRBD2 might be the D (5 bases). The CDR3 runs to 14 residues. V was trimmed by 8 bases and J by 3 bases, leaving 17 bases between them. Germline lookup yields CDR1 SNHLY and CDR2 FYNNEI. The CDR3 loop reads CASGRNSEGYEQYF. CDR3 nucleotide sequence: TGTGCCAGCGGCAGAAATAGCGAGGGCTACGAGCAGTACTTC.

This clonotype was seen repeatedly, ten times or more. V gene TRBV7-2 combines with J gene TRBJ1-2; 11 bases are shared with TRBD1. From germline, CDR1 is SGHTA and CDR2 FQGNSA. There are 16 residues in the CDR3. J gave up 6 bases and V 2 bases, and 8 bases lay outside the gene matches. The CDR3 DNA follows: TGTGCCAGCAGCTTAACTTGGGGGACAGGGGGGAATGGCTACACCTTC. As protein: CASSLTWGTGGNGYTF.

This clonotype was counted ten times or more. This chain uses TRBV15 with TRBJ1-1; 7 bases agree with TRBD1. V was pared by 6 bases and J by 11 bases, with 9 bases of the junction left unmatched. This CDR3 is built from 12 residues. CDR1 is LNHNV, CDR2 YYDKDF, per germline (reference sequence). For the CDR3, the DNA is TGTGCCACCAGTGATACAGGGGAGAGGGCTTTCTTT. As protein: CATSDTGERAFF.

This clonotype was counted many times. The chain has TRBV15 and TRBJ2-7, with TRBD2 matching 11 bases. The germline gives CDR1 LNHNV, CDR2 YYDKDF (reference sequence). This CDR3 spans 17 amino acids. The ends lost 1 base at V and 5 bases at J; junction bases unmatched: 10. Here the CDR3 DNA reads TGTGCCACCAGCAGAGGGATAGCGGGGGGGCCTCGGAACGAGCAGTACTTC. As protein: CATSRGIAGGPRNEQYF.

This chain joins TRBV7-3 and TRBJ1-4; no clear D. Germline V lookup: CDR1 SGHTA, CDR2 FQGTGA. The CDR3 runs to 15 residues. V was cut by 1 base and J by 7 bases, with 13 bases left in between. CDR3 nucleotide sequence: TGTGCCAGCAGCTTAAGGAGTCTCTGGAGTGAAAAACTGTTTTTT. Amino acids: CASSLRSLWSEKLFF.

This clonotype was found once. One end of the junction fails to match germline, which may point to a read error. The chain is built from TRBV5-1 and TRBJ2-5, with 8 bases aligning to TRBD2. The CDR3 sequence is 13 residues long. CDR1 SGHRS and CDR2 YFSETQ come from the germline V gene. In DNA, the CDR3 is TGCGCCACCAGCCGAGGAGCGGGAGACTCCCAGTACTTC. It specifies CATSRGAGDSQYF.

The chain uses TRBV7-2 and TRBJ1-4; TRBD1 might be the D (5 bases). This CDR3 contains 16 residues. The V and J ends lost 7 bases and 6 bases respectively, with 21 bases between them. CDR1 is SGHTA, CDR2 FQGNSA, per germline. In DNA form, the CDR3 reads TGTGCCAGCAAAACAACGCCCCAGGGTTCTCATGAAAAACTGTTTTTT. Translation gives CASKTTPQGSHEKLFF.

This rearrangement joins TRBV7-8 to TRBJ2-7, with TRBD1 matching over 8 bases. This CDR3 is built from 15 residues. Germline CDR1 is SGHVS and CDR2 is FQNEAQ. With V trimmed by 3 bases and J by 13 bases, 17 bases remained unmatched. The CDR3 sequence: CASSFARGQGYAFYF. As DNA, the CDR3 is TGTGCCAGCAGCTTCGCCAGGGGGCAAGGCTACGCCTTCTACTTC.

A word on this clonotype: The junction departs from germline at one end; a sequencing error may be responsible. V is TRBV7-2 and J is TRBJ2-2, with 7 bases lining up with TRBD2. CDR1 is SGHTA, CDR2 FQGNSA, per germline. This CDR3 is 15 amino acids long. The CDR3 is CASSWPGGQPQQLFF. The CDR3 DNA reads as TGTGCCAGCAGCTGGCCGGGGGGTCAGCCCCAGCAGCTTTTTTTT.

The table lists this clonotype with a few counts. CDR3: CASNHPGDGYTF. The CDR3 DNA is TGTGCCAGCAACCACCCAGGGGATGGCTACACCTTC. V usage is TRBV19 and J usage is TRBJ1-2, with a weak D call TRBD1 (6 bases). CDR1 LNHDA and CDR2 SQIVND come from the germline V gene (reference sequence). V was shortened by 9 bases and J by 6 bases, with 14 bases between the two germline ends. The CDR3 has 12 amino acids.

This clonotype was counted once. A read error is likely, as this CDR3 ends without the conserved phenylalanine or tryptophan. The DNA is left out, because the CDR3 cannot be placed on it with certainty; the CDR3 is given as TCRdb lists it. The gene calls are TRBV6-1 and TRBJ2-1. Germline V gives CDR1 MNHNS, CDR2 SASEGT. The CDR3 is made up of 14 amino acids, end residues included. The CDR3 is CAISESTFSNPRQL.

This clonotype was recorded at least ten times. The CDR3 protein is CSARARPTTEAFF. In DNA, the CDR3 is TGCAGTGCTAGAGCTCGCCCGACGACTGAAGCTTTCTTT. The gene calls are TRBV20-1 and TRBJ1-1, with no clear D. CDR1 is DFQATT and CDR2 is SNEGSKA in the germline V gene (reference sequence). The V end lost 1 base, the J end lost 5 bases, and 11 bases lay between the germline ends. This CDR3 spans 13 amino acids.

J is TRBJ1-6 and V is TRBV20-1; tentatively, D is TRBD1 (5 bases). This CDR3 spans 14 amino acids. Trimming took off 3 bases at V and 9 bases at J, with 15 bases between the two ends. Germline CDR1 and CDR2: DFQATT and SNEGSKA (reference sequence). The DNA of the CDR3 is TGCAGTGCTAGCAGGGCACAGCCCACTTCACCCCTCCACTTT. This translates into CSASRAQPTSPLHF.

With respect to this clonotype: The CDR3 ends on some other residue instead of the conserved phenylalanine or tryptophan, so this is likely a read error. The limits of the CDR3 on the DNA are not certain, so only TCRdb's listed CDR3 is given. This sequence joins TRBV7-2 and TRBJ1-3; TRBD1 was called by the table and not checked on the DNA. Inclusive of both ends, the CDR3 amounts to 13 amino acids. The germline V gene encodes CDR1 SGHTA and CDR2 FQGNSA. The CDR3 loop reads CASTNDGVLRAGH.

For this clonotype: This CDR3 is missing its conserved last phenylalanine or tryptophan, likely due to a read error. The DNA is omitted, as the CDR3 cannot be located on it reliably, and the CDR3 follows TCRdb's listing. V and J are TRBV7-7 and TRBJ2-2. The germline gives CDR1 SSHAT, CDR2 FNYEAQ (reference sequence). The CDR3 spans 13 amino acids, including both terminal residues. The CDR3 region is CASSIRSSEKPIS.

This clonotype was observed many times. This rearrangement joins TRBV20-1 to TRBJ2-1; 7 nucleotides match TRBD1. CDR3 length: 15 residues. Per germline, CDR1 DFQATT and CDR2 SNEGSKA (reference sequence). Trimming took 0 bases from V and 8 from J; bases not matched to a gene: 10. This CDR3 reads CSARDLRQGSHEQFF. DNA for the CDR3: TGCAGTGCTAGAGATCTGCGACAGGGAAGCCATGAGCAGTTCTTC.

The chain combines TRBV2 with TRBJ2-3, with D perhaps matching TRBD1 or TRBD2 (6 bases each). The length of the CDR3 is 13 residues. V lost 5 bases and J lost 8, with 14 bases in between. Germline V gives CDR1 SNHLY, CDR2 FYNNEI. For the CDR3, the DNA is TGTGCCAGCAGTACCGGAGGGGGTGTTACGCAGTATTTT. It specifies CASSTGGGVTQYF.

Regarding this clonotype: This could be a read error, since a much larger clone is one nucleotide away. The final CDR3 position lacks the conserved phenylalanine or tryptophan, pointing to a likely read error. The DNA is left out, because the CDR3 cannot be placed on it with certainty; the CDR3 is given as TCRdb lists it. The V call is TRBV7-2, the J call TRBJ1-2. CDR1 is SGHTA, CDR2 FQGNSA, per germline. Termini included, the CDR3 measures 13 amino acids. CDR3 sequence reads: CASSSEGGDQHQH.

This clonotype was counted a few times. A much more abundant neighbour one base away suggests this may be a read error. This chain uses TRBV6-5 with TRBJ1-1; the D is unclear. The CDR3 runs 13 residues. Looked up from germline, CDR1 is MNHEY and CDR2 is SVGAGI. V lost 0 bases and J lost 7, with 9 bases in between. CDR3 protein: CASSYSDGVEAFF. CDR3 coding DNA: TGTGCCAGCAGTTACTCCGACGGGGTTGAAGCTTTCTTT.

In the case of this clonotype: One junction end does not reproduce the germline sequence, and a read error may be involved. The chain employs TRBV7-3 and TRBJ1-1; D ambiguous. CDR1 is SGHTA, CDR2 FQGTGA, per germline. There are 14 residues in the CDR3. The CDR3 protein is CASSELSGSTERQF. For the CDR3, the DNA is TGTGCCAGCAGCGAGCTGTCCGGGTCGACTGAACGGCAGTTT.

This clonotype showed up many times. The V call is TRBV3-1, the J call TRBJ1-1; no clear D. The CDR3 contains 13 residues. Germline CDR1 and CDR2: LGHDT and YNNKEL (reference sequence). V lost 4 bases and J lost 3, with 9 bases in between. CDR3 amino acids: CASSLLMDTEAFF. As DNA, the CDR3 is TGTGCCAGCAGCCTCTTAATGGACACTGAAGCTTTCTTT. The entire variable domain, with the rest obtained from reference TRBV3-1 and TRBJ1-1, is as follows: DTAVSQTPKYLVTQMGNDKSIKCEQNLGHDTMYWYKQDSKKFLKIMFSYNNKELIINETVPNRFSPKSPDKAHLNLHINSLELGDSAVYFCASSLLMDTEAFFGQGTRLTVV.